This T cell receptor beta chain was recorded in a study of metastatic and nonmetastatic thyroid tumors. Study as a whole: Repertoires from malignant and benign thyroid patients were compared across blood and tumor or nodule tissue.

Thyroid surgery had not been preceded by any treatment in any patient. This CDR3 spans 16 amino acids. J gave up 0 bases and V 3 bases, and 4 bases lay outside the gene matches. The germline V gene has CDR1 MNHNS and CDR2 SASEGT. About this clone itself: Its antigen remains unknown.

TCRdb called clones again from the PCR reads with MiXCR. The sample includes over 50,000 clones, 25% to 30% of them seen just once. Broader study findings: According to reports, the diversity of TCR beta was significantly higher in malignant thyroid tumors than in benign nodules, and this held in both blood and tumor samples.

The chain recombines TRBV6-1 with TRBJ2-1, with 8 bases matching TRBD2. The sequence derives from a female donor with papillary thyroid cancer or a benign thyroid nodule (not recorded which). Some clones in this sample may be carry-over from other donors' samples. The sample was blood. CDR3 nucleotides: TGTGCCAGCAGTGACATAGCGGGAAGCTCCTACAATGAGCAGTTCTTC. It specifies CASSDIAGSSYNEQFF.